This T cell receptor (beta chain) stems from a study of blood T cell repertoires in COVID-19. In the study overall: Acute-phase and convalescent COVID-19 samples originated in the United States, Italy and Spain. In each case, the material was cDNA or gDNA derived from T cells, B-cell-depleted T cells, or PBMCs.

The CDR3 is 17 residues long. Germline CDR1 SGHTA, CDR2 FQGNSA. V lost 5 bases, J lost 4 bases, and 22 bases lay in between. Sequencing was performed with immunoSEQ multiplex PCR; in TCRdb, only in-frame clones are kept and a portion is missing. The table records 55,000 to 65,000 clones, roughly 90% of them present only once. The sample taken for sequencing was peripheral blood. The TCR originated in a human donor with acute or convalescent COVID-19. The donor label of this sample is uncertain. The chain is built from TRBV7-2 and TRBJ2-3; D is perhaps TRBD2 (6 bases). Here the CDR3 DNA reads TGTGCCAGCAGCCTCCGGCGGGTAGCGGTCCCCCCAGATACGCAGTATTTT. Its translation: CASSLRRVAVPPDTQYF.